This TCR beta chain was sequenced during a study of patients and donors after allogeneic stem cell transplantation. MiXCR was run by TCRdb on the RT-PCR reads, yielding one entry per CDR3 protein. In the table there are 9,000 to 15,000 distinct CDR3 sequences, approximately 25% of which are singletons. V was cut by 1 base and J by 6 bases, with 12 bases left in between. The germline gives CDR1 DFQATT, CDR2 SNEGSKA (reference sequence). The CDR3 has 13 amino acids. The specimen sequenced was blood, either unsorted or a sorted T cell fraction (not recorded which). The chain combines TRBV20-1 with TRBJ1-2; D not certain. This receptor was taken from a human donor who was either an allogeneic HSCT recipient or a stem cell or donor lymphocyte infusion donor (not recorded which). It is not recorded whose cells these are; they may come from a transplant donor. The CDR3 spells CSARGEGWDGYTF. The CDR3 nucleotides read TGCAGTGCTAGAGGGGAAGGGTGGGATGGCTACACCTTC.